A single sample gave rise to the 2 T cell receptor beta chains below, sequenced in a study of T cell responses to AZD1222 COVID-19 vaccine. The data were produced by immunoSEQ multiplex PCR, yet TCRdb's version contains in-frame clones alone and is incomplete. The top ten clones hold around 7.6% of a sample with roughly 110,000 clones, less than 95% of them seen once. The material sequenced was peripheral blood, taken 28 days after the second AZD1222 dose. Source of these receptors: an adult who received the AZD1222 COVID-19 vaccine.

The chain links TRBV18 to TRBJ1-2; D remains ambiguous. CDR1 is KGHSH, CDR2 LQKENI, per germline. The CDR3 is made up of 18 amino acids. With 4 bases removed from V and 8 bases from J, the gap between germline ends came to 29 bases. The CDR3 bases are TGTGCCAGCTCACAAATGTCCAACCCCTCAATTAGTAGACAAGGCTACACCTTC. It specifies CASSQMSNPSISRQGYTF.

The V call is TRBV7-3, the J call TRBJ2-1; D remains ambiguous. This CDR3 spans 17 amino acids. Germline V lookup: CDR1 SGHTA, CDR2 FQGTGA. With 3 bases removed from V and 9 bases from J, the gap between germline ends came to 24 bases. The DNA for the CDR3 is TGTGCCAGCAGCTTTGGCCTCCCTACGGGCCCTTATGGTGAGCAGTTCTTC. It encodes CASSFGLPTGPYGEQFF.